This T cell receptor (beta chain) is from a study of T cells in narcolepsy. Study details: Healthy controls were enrolled alongside patients with narcolepsy type 1 or type 2.

General study findings and limits: HCRT-specific and TRIB2-specific autoreactive clonotypes appeared among same-patient CSF and blood CD4+ clonotypes. No autoreactive T cell clone sequences appeared in some memory CD4+ repertoires. Autoreactive clonotypes reportedly recurred in blood of same and different patients, not controls.

On this clone itself: Its antigen is undetermined.

Sequencing used immunoSEQ multiplex PCR; TCRdb keeps in-frame clones, though not all of them. The data contain tens of thousands of clones, 75% to 90% of them singletons. CDR3 length: 13 residues. Germline values: CDR1 MNHNS, CDR2 SASEGT. The germline V and J ends were trimmed by 3 bases and 8 bases, with 13 bases remaining between them. The TCR comes from a human donor in good health. The V and J genes are TRBV6-1 and TRBJ1-1; unclear D gene. Sequences were obtained from memory (CD45RA-) CD4+ T cells from blood. This CDR3 is CASSDSLWTEAFF. In DNA, the CDR3 is TGTGCCAGCAGTGATAGTCTCTGGACCGAAGCTTTCTTT.